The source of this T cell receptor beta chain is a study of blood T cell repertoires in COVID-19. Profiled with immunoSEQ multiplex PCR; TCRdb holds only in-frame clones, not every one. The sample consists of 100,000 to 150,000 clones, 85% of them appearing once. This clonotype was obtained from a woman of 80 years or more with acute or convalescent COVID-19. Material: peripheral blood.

The CDR3 sequence is CSVSDTGSQETQYF. CDR3 in DNA: TGCAGCGTTTCTGACACCGGGAGCCAAGAGACCCAGTACTTC. The chain couples TRBV29-1 to TRBJ2-5, with D tentatively TRBD2 (6 bases). Trimming cost V 5 bases and J 1 base, with 14 bases left between them. The V gene's germline CDR1 is SQVTM and CDR2 ANQGSEA. The CDR3 has 14 amino acids.